What follows describes a single TCR beta chain. What it recognizes is unknown. This sample is part of a study of OX40 agonist ivuxolimab in advanced cancers. Study-wide results and caveats: More expanded clones were seen, on average, in CD8+ T cells than in CD4+.

The data were produced by immunoSEQ multiplex PCR, yet TCRdb's version contains in-frame clones alone and is incomplete. The sample yields nearly 90,000 clones, 85% to 90% seen once. Trimming stripped 1 base from V and 5 bases from J, with 14 bases between. Germline loops: CDR1 SGHNT, CDR2 YENEEA. This CDR3 spans 15 amino acids. V is TRBV11-3 and J is TRBJ1-1; D not resolved. The sequence was collected from an adult with an advanced solid tumor such as melanoma, head and neck, liver or kidney cancer. Source: CD4+ or CD8+ T cells sorted from blood, taken in a trial of the OX40 agonist ivuxolimab. The CDR3 protein is CASSLGRTPGTEAFF. The CDR3 coding sequence is TGTGCCAGCAGCTTAGGCAGGACCCCGGGGACTGAAGCTTTCTTT.